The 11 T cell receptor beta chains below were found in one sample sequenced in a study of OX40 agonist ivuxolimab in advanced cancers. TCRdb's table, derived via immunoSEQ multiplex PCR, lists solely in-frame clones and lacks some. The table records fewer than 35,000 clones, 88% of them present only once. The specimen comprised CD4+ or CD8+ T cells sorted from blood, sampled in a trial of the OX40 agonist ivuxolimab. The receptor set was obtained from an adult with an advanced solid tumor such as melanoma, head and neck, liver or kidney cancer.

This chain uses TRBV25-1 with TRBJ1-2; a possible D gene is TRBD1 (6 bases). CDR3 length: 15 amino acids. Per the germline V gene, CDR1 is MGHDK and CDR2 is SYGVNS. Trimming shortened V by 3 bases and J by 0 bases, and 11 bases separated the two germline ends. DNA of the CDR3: TGTGCCAGCAGTGATTGGGACACGGCTAACTATGGCTACACCTTC. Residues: CASSDWDTANYGYTF.

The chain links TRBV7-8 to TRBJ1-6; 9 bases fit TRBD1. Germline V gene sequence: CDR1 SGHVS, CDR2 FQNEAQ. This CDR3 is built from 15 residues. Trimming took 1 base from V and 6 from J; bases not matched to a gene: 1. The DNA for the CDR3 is TGTGCCAGCAGCTTAGTACAGGGGGCTAATTCACCCCTCCACTTT. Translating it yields CASSLVQGANSPLHF.

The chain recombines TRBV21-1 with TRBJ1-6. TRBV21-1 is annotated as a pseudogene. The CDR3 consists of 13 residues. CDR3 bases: TGTGCCAGCAGGGCCGTGGGGGATTCACCCCTCCACTTT. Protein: CASRAVGDSPLHF.

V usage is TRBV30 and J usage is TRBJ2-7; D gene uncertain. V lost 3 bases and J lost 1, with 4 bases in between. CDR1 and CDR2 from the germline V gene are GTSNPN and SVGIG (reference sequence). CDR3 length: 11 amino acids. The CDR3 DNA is TGTGCCTGGAGGGGATCCTACGAGCAGTACTTC. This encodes CAWRGSYEQYF.

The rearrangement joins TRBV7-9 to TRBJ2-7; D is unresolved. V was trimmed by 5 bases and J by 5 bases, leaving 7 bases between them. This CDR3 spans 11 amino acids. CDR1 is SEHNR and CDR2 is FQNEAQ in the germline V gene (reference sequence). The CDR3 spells CASSRLDEQYF. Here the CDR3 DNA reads TGTGCCAGCAGCCGCTTGGACGAGCAGTACTTC.

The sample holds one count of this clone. The CDR3 reads CASSLGPLADSTDTQYF. DNA of the CDR3: TGTGCCAGCAGCTTAGGTCCCCTAGCGGATAGCACAGATACGCAGTATTTT. The gene calls are TRBV11-2 and TRBJ2-3; 7 nucleotides agree with TRBD2. Germline loops: CDR1 SGHAT, CDR2 FQNNGV. The CDR3 has 17 residues. V shed 1 base and J 0 bases; nucleotides not matched to a gene: 7. Using reference TRBV11-2 and TRBJ2-3 for the parts outside the CDR3, the full variable domain is EAGVAQSPRYKIIEKRQSVAFWCNPISGHATLYWYQQILGQGPKLLIQFQNNGVVDDSQLPKDRFSAERLKGVDSTLKIQPAKLEDSAVYLCASSLGPLADSTDTQYFGPGTRLTVL.

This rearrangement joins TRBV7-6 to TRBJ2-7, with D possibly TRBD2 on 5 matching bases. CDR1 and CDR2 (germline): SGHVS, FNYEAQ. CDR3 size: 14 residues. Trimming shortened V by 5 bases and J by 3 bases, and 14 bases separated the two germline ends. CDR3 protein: CASSPHPGNYEQYF. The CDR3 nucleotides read TGTGCCAGCAGCCCCCATCCGGGGAACTACGAGCAGTACTTC.

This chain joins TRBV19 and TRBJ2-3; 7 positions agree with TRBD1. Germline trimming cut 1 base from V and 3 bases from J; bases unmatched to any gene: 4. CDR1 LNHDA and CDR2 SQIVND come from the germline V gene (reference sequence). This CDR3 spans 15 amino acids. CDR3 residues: CASSIGPRGTDTQYF. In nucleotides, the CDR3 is TGTGCCAGTAGTATAGGGCCCAGGGGGACAGATACGCAGTATTTT.

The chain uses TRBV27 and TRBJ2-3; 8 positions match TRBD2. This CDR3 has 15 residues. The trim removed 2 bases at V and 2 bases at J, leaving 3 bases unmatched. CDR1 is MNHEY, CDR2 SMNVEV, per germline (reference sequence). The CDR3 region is CASSLSGGFTDTQYF. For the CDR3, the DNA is TGTGCCAGCAGTTTAAGCGGGGGATTCACAGATACGCAGTATTTT.

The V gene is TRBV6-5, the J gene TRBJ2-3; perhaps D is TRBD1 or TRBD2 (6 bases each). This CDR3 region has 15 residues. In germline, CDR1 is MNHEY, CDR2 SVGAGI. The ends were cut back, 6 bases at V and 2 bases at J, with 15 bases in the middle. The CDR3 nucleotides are TGTGCCAGCAGCCAGGGTCGGGGGCACACAGATACGCAGTATTTT. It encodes CASSQGRGHTDTQYF.

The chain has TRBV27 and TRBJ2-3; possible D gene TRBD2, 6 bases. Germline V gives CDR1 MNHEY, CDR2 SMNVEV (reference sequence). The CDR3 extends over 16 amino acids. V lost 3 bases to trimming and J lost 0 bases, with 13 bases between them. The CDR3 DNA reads TGTGCCAGCAGTTTTTTGGGGGGAGCTAGCACAGATACGCAGTATTTT. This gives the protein CASSFLGGASTDTQYF.